The clone carrying this T cell receptor (beta chain) has ten or more counts. This sample stems from a study of T cells in Graves' hyperthyroidism and ophthalmopathy. Researchers amplified the TCR beta CDR3 regions from RNA transcripts. The primer set for the first-round RT-PCR of the TCR CDR3 was HTBI. TCRdb redid the calling of the multiplex PCR reads with MiXCR, one entry per CDR3 protein. The sample has hundreds of thousands of distinct CDR3 sequences, 16% seen once. Germline CDR1 reads MNHEY; CDR2 reads SVGAGI. This CDR3 contains 16 residues. V was pared by 2 bases and J by 6 bases, with 8 bases of the junction left unmatched. Exclusion criteria comprised uncontrolled infection, other autoimmune disease, pregnancy or lactation.

Sequencing used blood. This sequence originates from a woman between 40 and 55 years old with Graves' ophthalmopathy. This chain uses TRBV6-5 with TRBJ2-3, with TRBD2 identical over 10 bases. CDR3 bases: TGTGCCAGCAGTTACATGGCTAGCGGGAGTCCCGATACGCAGTATTTT. This translates into CASSYMASGSPDTQYF.